This passage covers 30 T cell receptor beta chains from one sample sequenced in a study of T cell repertoires in cytomegalovirus infection. MiXCR, applied by TCRdb to the reads, yields one record per CDR3 protein. The sample has a few hundred thousand distinct CDR3 sequences, about an eighth seen once. The source material was PBMCs. The receptors were gathered from a human donor in good health (CMV status not recorded). Some clones in this sample may be carry-over from other donors' samples.

Ten or more counts support this clonotype. V is TRBV25-1 and J is TRBJ1-2, with a possible D match to TRBD1 (5 bases). Germline CDR1 and CDR2: MGHDK and SYGVNS. The V gene lost 3 bases and the J gene lost 5 bases, with 13 bases spanning the gap. There are 14 residues in the CDR3. CDR3 region: CASSDRAGRYGYTF. Here the CDR3 DNA reads TGTGCCAGCAGTGATCGGGCAGGGAGGTATGGCTACACCTTC.

J is TRBJ2-3 and V is TRBV28; the D is unclear. The germline gives CDR1 MDHEN, CDR2 SYDVKM. The CDR3 consists of 17 residues. Between the trimmed V and J ends, which lost 3 bases and 3 bases, there was a span of 19 bases. This CDR3 is CASSLGRRPPRTDTQYF. CDR3 in DNA: TGTGCCAGCAGTTTGGGAAGGCGCCCGCCTCGAACAGATACGCAGTATTTT.

This clonotype has at least ten counts. This chain joins TRBV7-9 and TRBJ2-7; a weak D match, TRBD2 (5 bases). This CDR3 contains 15 residues. Germline values: CDR1 SEHNR, CDR2 FQNEAQ (reference sequence). Trimming pared 4 bases from V and 0 bases from J, leaving 13 bases between. The DNA of the CDR3 is TGTGCCAGCAGCTCCCAGCGGCTGAGCTCCTACGAGCAGTACTTC. Its translation is CASSSQRLSSYEQYF.

The sample holds many counts of this clonotype. The V and J genes are TRBV7-6 and TRBJ2-1, with D uncertain. This CDR3 has 14 amino acids. The V end was cut by 5 bases, the J end by 5 bases, with 13 bases between. Germline V gives CDR1 SGHVS, CDR2 FNYEAQ. CDR3 coding DNA: TGTGCCAGCAGCCCTAGACGGACCCACAATGAGCAGTTCTTC. Translated: CASSPRRTHNEQFF.

Of note for this clonotype: The CDR3 does not close with the conserved phenylalanine or tryptophan, likely indicating a read error. The rearrangement joins TRBV11-2 to TRBJ2-1; D gene unclear. CDR3 length: 16 residues. Per the germline V gene, CDR1 is SGHAT and CDR2 is FQNNGV. The V end was cut by 3 bases, the J end by 0 bases, with 12 bases between. The CDR3 is CASSFRTLGSYNEQFL. CDR3 nucleotide sequence: TGTGCCAGCAGCTTTCGGACCCTGGGCTCCTACAATGAGCAGTTCCTC.

This clonotype was counted at least ten times. This chain links TRBV7-3 with TRBJ2-3, with D maybe TRBD2 (5 bases). V lost 2 bases, J lost 1 base, and 7 bases lay in between. From germline, CDR1 is SGHTA and CDR2 FQGTGA. This CDR3 region has 14 residues. The CDR3 DNA reads as TGTGCCAGCAGCTTAGACTACGGCACAGATACGCAGTATTTT. Its protein product is CASSLDYGTDTQYF.

This clonotype was counted between two and nine times. This rearrangement joins TRBV29-1 to TRBJ2-7, with TRBD2 identical over 10 bases. CDR1 is SQVTM, CDR2 ANQGSEA, per germline. V shed 6 bases and J 2 bases; nucleotides not matched to a gene: 4. This CDR3 comprises 13 residues. CDR3 protein: CSVTGLAAYEQYF. The CDR3, as DNA: TGCAGCGTGACTGGACTAGCGGCCTACGAGCAGTACTTC.

The chain links TRBV5-4 to TRBJ1-1, with 7 bases matching TRBD1. CDR3 length equals 16 residues. CDR1 and CDR2 from the germline V gene are SGHNT and YYREEE (reference sequence). The V segment lost 0 bases and the J segment 1 base; nucleotides outside the gene matches: 6. The chain's CDR3 is CASSLGRQGPNTEAFF. The CDR3 DNA is TGTGCCAGCAGCTTGGGCCGACAGGGCCCGAACACTGAAGCTTTCTTT.

The CDR3 bases are TGTGCCAGCAGTTTCTCGAGGGATCAAGGTTCCTACGAGCAGTACTTC. Translated, it gives CASSFSRDQGSYEQYF. The chain joins TRBV28 to TRBJ2-7; a possible D gene is TRBD2 (5 bases). The CDR3 totals 16 residues. V was shortened by 3 bases and J by 1 base, with 16 bases between the two germline ends. Germline V lookup: CDR1 MDHEN, CDR2 SYDVKM.

This clonotype was found a few times. V is TRBV20-1 and J is TRBJ2-5; D is unresolved. V was clipped by 0 bases and J by 4 bases, with 9 bases between them. Germline CDR1 reads DFQATT; CDR2 reads SNEGSKA (reference sequence). The CDR3 is made up of 13 amino acids. CDR3 residues: CSAREGTTETQYF. The CDR3 bases are TGCAGTGCTAGAGAGGGCACCACAGAGACCCAGTACTTC.

The chain links TRBV18 to TRBJ2-2; maybe TRBD1 (6 bases). Trimming cost V 4 bases and J 1 base, with 13 bases left between them. This CDR3 has 16 residues. Germline-derived CDR1 and CDR2 are KGHSH and LQKENI. Here the CDR3 reads CASSLSGAQNTGELFF. CDR3 in DNA: TGTGCCAGCTCACTCTCAGGGGCCCAGAACACCGGGGAGCTGTTTTTT.

V usage is TRBV12-3 or TRBV12-4 and J usage is TRBJ2-5; D is perhaps TRBD1 (7 bases). The CDR3 loop spans 16 amino acids. Trimming shortened V by 2 bases and J by 5 bases, and 18 bases separated the two germline ends. This chain's CDR3 is CASSLYDREESETQYF. The CDR3 nucleotides read TGTGCCAGCAGTTTATATGACAGGGAGGAATCGGAGACCCAGTACTTC.

This clonotype was counted many times. The gene calls are TRBV7-8 and TRBJ2-7, with TRBD2 matching 9 bases. V was clipped by 0 bases and J by 2 bases; unmatched bases: 14. CDR3 size: 19 residues. Per germline, CDR1 SGHVS and CDR2 FQNEAQ. The CDR3 region is CASSLANQRGSGRTYEQYF. CDR3 DNA sequence: TGTGCCAGCAGCTTAGCCAACCAAAGGGGGAGCGGGAGGACCTACGAGCAGTACTTC.

This clonotype has a handful of counts. The chain links TRBV5-1 to TRBJ2-7; no clear D gene. Germline CDR1 and CDR2: SGHRS and YFSETQ. This CDR3 has 15 residues. V dropped 0 bases and J dropped 0 bases, with 10 bases sitting between them. The chain's CDR3 is CASSLGLRSSYEQYF. The CDR3 bases are TGCGCCAGCAGCTTGGGGCTGCGGAGCTCCTACGAGCAGTACTTC.

This clonotype has ten or more counts. The chain combines TRBV7-2 with TRBJ2-2; 10 nucleotides line up with TRBD2. Germline lookup yields CDR1 SGHTA and CDR2 FQGNSA. The V segment lost 5 bases and the J segment 3 bases; nucleotides outside the gene matches: 12. This CDR3 region has 18 residues. The CDR3: CASSRLGAGGRDTGELFF. The CDR3 bases are TGTGCCAGCAGCCGCTTAGGAGCGGGAGGGCGGGACACCGGGGAGCTGTTTTTT. The variable domain in full, completed from reference TRBV7-2 and TRBJ2-2, reads GAGVSQSPSNKVTEKGKDVELRCDPISGHTALYWYRQSLGQGLEFLIYFQGNSAPDKSGLPSDRFSAERTGGSVSTLTIQRTQQEDSAVYLCASSRLGAGGRDTGELFFGEGSRLTVL.

This clonotype was detected ten times or more. The V and J genes are TRBV27 and TRBJ1-6; D is undetermined. CDR1 is MNHEY and CDR2 is SMNVEV in the germline V gene (reference sequence). V shed 3 bases and J shed 8 bases, with 11 bases lying between them. The CDR3 is 14 residues long. CDR3 DNA: TGTGCCAGCAGTTTCGGCAGAAGAGATTCACCCCTCCACTTT. Protein: CASSFGRRDSPLHF.

This chain uses TRBV5-1 with TRBJ2-3, with D maybe TRBD1 (6 bases). V was trimmed by 6 bases and J by 2 bases, leaving 13 bases between them. Germline-derived CDR1 and CDR2 are SGHRS and YFSETQ. The CDR3 has 14 amino acids. For the CDR3, the DNA is TGCGCCAGCAACCTGGACAGTTTCACAGATACGCAGTATTTT. Translation: CASNLDSFTDTQYF.

This chain uses TRBV2 with TRBJ1-2, with a tentative D call TRBD1 (6 bases). Germline V lookup: CDR1 SNHLY, CDR2 FYNNEI. V lost 7 bases, J lost 6 bases, and 24 bases lay in between. The CDR3 runs to 16 residues. The CDR3 nucleotides are TGTGCCAGCATCCTACCGATAGGGGGGAAACGGAATGGCTACACCTTC. This sequence encodes CASILPIGGKRNGYTF.

This clonotype was seen at least ten times. V and J are TRBV11-1 and TRBJ1-1; possible D gene TRBD1, 6 bases. The CDR3 runs to 16 residues. In germline, CDR1 is SGHAT, CDR2 FQDESV (reference sequence). V was shortened by 3 bases and J by 0 bases, with 14 bases between the two germline ends. The chain's CDR3 is CASSLGKTGMNTEAFF. In DNA form, the CDR3 reads TGTGCCAGCAGCTTGGGGAAGACAGGAATGAACACTGAAGCTTTCTTT.

This clonotype was found many times. The rearrangement links TRBV11-2 to TRBJ1-6; weak D call: TRBD1 (5 bases). The CDR3 has 12 residues. In germline, CDR1 is SGHAT, CDR2 FQNNGV. V was cut by 5 bases and J by 15 bases, with 14 bases left in between. The CDR3 spells CASSPEDGHLHF. CDR3 nucleotides: TGTGCCAGCAGCCCAGAGGACGGACACCTCCACTTT.

This clonotype appeared many times. The rearrangement uses TRBV7-8 and TRBJ2-6, with D possibly TRBD2 on 6 matching bases. The germline V and J ends were trimmed by 5 bases and 4 bases, with 18 bases remaining between them. Per germline, CDR1 SGHVS and CDR2 FQNEAQ. CDR3 length: 17 amino acids. In DNA form, the CDR3 reads TGTGCCAGCAGCCCGGTCGGGGGTAATAGCGGGGCCAACGTCCTGACTTTC. This translates into CASSPVGGNSGANVLTF.

Only a few counts were recorded for this clonotype. The chain employs TRBV20-1 and TRBJ2-3; D remains ambiguous. Germline CDR1 DFQATT, CDR2 SNEGSKA (reference sequence). With 3 bases removed from V and 1 base from J, the gap between germline ends came to 14 bases. The CDR3 sequence is 15 residues long. Here the CDR3 DNA reads TGCAGTGCTAGTGACCGCTACGCCGGCACAGATACGCAGTATTTT. Its translation: CSASDRYAGTDTQYF.

This clonotype has ten or more counts. The V gene is TRBV28, the J gene TRBJ1-1; no clear D gene. The CDR3 has 14 amino acids. Germline CDR1 is MDHEN and CDR2 is SYDVKM. The germline V and J ends were trimmed by 6 bases and 1 base, with 12 bases remaining between them. CDR3 in DNA: TGTGCCAGCAGACCCCTCCCGGCGAACACTGAAGCTTTCTTT. Its protein product is CASRPLPANTEAFF.

This clonotype has ten or more counts. The V call is TRBV12-3 or TRBV12-4, the J call TRBJ1-5; D uncertain. Trimming cost V 3 bases and J 3 bases, with 12 bases left between them. This CDR3 is 15 amino acids long. The CDR3 spells CASSLSGANNQPQHF. DNA for the CDR3: TGTGCCAGCAGTTTGTCAGGAGCAAACAATCAGCCCCAGCATTTT.

This clonotype was picked up a small number of times. The chain couples TRBV29-1 to TRBJ2-1; 8 positions match TRBD2. The CDR3 has 14 amino acids. V was clipped by 3 bases and J by 0 bases; unmatched bases: 1. The germline V gene encodes CDR1 SQVTM and CDR2 ANQGSEA. The CDR3: CSVEAGGSYNEQFF. The CDR3 DNA follows: TGCAGCGTTGAGGCGGGAGGCTCCTACAATGAGCAGTTCTTC.

The chain links TRBV18 to TRBJ1-4; the D is unclear. The germline gives CDR1 KGHSH, CDR2 LQKENI. Trimming stripped 4 bases from V and 7 bases from J, with 10 bases between. The CDR3 has 13 amino acids. Written as DNA, the CDR3 is TGTGCCAGCTCACAGCTAAACCTTGAAAAACTGTTTTTT. Translation: CASSQLNLEKLFF.

V usage is TRBV28 and J usage is TRBJ2-7, with D tentatively TRBD2 (5 bases). Germline CDR1 reads MDHEN; CDR2 reads SYDVKM. The CDR3 contains 15 residues. V lost 4 bases and J lost 2, with 15 bases in between. Written as DNA, the CDR3 is TGTGCCAGCAGTTCCCTTAGTCTGGGAGCCTACGAGCAGTACTTC. Translation: CASSSLSLGAYEQYF.

This clonotype has more than one count but fewer than ten. The chain links TRBV7-9 to TRBJ2-7; 7 bases agree with TRBD1. The CDR3 consists of 16 residues. Trimming took 5 bases from V and 6 from J; bases not matched to a gene: 16. CDR1 and CDR2 from the germline V gene are SEHNR and FQNEAQ (reference sequence). In DNA form, the CDR3 reads TGTGCCAGCAGCCAACCGGGACAGCGGAGTTTGGTCGAGCAGTACTTC. This encodes CASSQPGQRSLVEQYF. The whole variable domain, remainder taken from reference TRBV7-9 and TRBJ2-7, is DTGVSQNPRHKITKRGQNVTFRCDPISEHNRLYWYRQTLGQGPEFLTYFQNEAQLEKSRLLSDRFSAERPKGSFSTLEIQRTEQGDSAMYLCASSQPGQRSLVEQYFGPGTRLTVT.

The rearrangement joins TRBV28 to TRBJ2-6, with D tentatively TRBD1 (6 bases). The CDR3 consists of 16 residues. CDR1 MDHEN and CDR2 SYDVKM come from the germline V gene. V lost 7 bases and J 0 bases, leaving 13 bases between the germline ends. CDR3 in amino acids: CASTVRGGSGANVLTF. Written as DNA, the CDR3 is TGTGCCAGCACCGTTAGAGGGGGCTCTGGGGCCAACGTCCTGACTTTC.

This clonotype appeared a few times. This chain links TRBV6-2 or TRBV6-3 with TRBJ2-2; no definite D call. The CDR3 contains 15 residues. Germline V gene sequence: CDR1 MNHEY, CDR2 SVGEGT. Trimming shortened V by 6 bases and J by 7 bases, and 18 bases separated the two germline ends. The CDR3 DNA reads TGTGCCAGCAGCCCCCTCCTTCGCGGCAACGGGGAGCTGTTTTTT. As protein: CASSPLLRGNGELFF.